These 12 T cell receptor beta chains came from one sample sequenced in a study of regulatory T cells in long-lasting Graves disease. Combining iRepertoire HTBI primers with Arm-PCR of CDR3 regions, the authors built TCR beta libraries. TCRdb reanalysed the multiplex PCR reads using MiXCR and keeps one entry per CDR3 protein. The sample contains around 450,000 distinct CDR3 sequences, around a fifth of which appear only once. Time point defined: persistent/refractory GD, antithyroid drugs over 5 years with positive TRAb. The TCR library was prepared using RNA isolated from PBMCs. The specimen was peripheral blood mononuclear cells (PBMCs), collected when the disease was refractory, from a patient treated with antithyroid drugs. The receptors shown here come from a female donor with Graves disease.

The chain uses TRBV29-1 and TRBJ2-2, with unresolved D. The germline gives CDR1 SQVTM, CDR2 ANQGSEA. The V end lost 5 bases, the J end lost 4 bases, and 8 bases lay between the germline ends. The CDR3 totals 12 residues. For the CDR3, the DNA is TGCAGCGTTTTCAGGAGCACCGGGGAGCTGTTTTTT. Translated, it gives CSVFRSTGELFF.

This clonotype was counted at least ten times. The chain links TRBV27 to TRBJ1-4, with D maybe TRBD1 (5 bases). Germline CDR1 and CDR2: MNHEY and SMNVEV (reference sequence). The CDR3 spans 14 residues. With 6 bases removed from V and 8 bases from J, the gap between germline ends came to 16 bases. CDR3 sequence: CASSGTGSSEKLFF. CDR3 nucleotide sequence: TGTGCCAGCAGCGGGACGGGTTCGAGCGAAAAACTGTTTTTT.

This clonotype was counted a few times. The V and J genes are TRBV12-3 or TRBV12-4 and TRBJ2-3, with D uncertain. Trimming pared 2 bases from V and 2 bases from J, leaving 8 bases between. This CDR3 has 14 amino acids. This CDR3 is CASSLRQLTDTQYF. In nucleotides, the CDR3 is TGTGCCAGCAGTTTAAGGCAGCTCACAGATACGCAGTATTTT.

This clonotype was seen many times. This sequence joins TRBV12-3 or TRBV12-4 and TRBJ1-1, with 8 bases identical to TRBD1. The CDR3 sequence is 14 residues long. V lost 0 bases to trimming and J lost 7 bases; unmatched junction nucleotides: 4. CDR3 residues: CASSLATGDHEAFF. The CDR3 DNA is TGTGCCAGCAGTTTAGCGACAGGGGACCATGAAGCTTTCTTT.

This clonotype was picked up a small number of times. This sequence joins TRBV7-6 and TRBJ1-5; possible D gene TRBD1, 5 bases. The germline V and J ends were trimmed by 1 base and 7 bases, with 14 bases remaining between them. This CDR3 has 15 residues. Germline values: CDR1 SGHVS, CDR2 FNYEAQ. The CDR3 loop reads CASSLGQGELQPQHF. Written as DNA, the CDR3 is TGTGCCAGCAGCTTAGGGCAGGGTGAATTGCAGCCCCAGCATTTT.

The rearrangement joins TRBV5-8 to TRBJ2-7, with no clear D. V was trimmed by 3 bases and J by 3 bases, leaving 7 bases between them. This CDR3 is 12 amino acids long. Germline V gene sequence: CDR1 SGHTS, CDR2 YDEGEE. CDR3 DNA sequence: TGTGCCAGCAGCTCCTCCCTCTACGAGCAGTACTTC. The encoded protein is CASSSSLYEQYF.

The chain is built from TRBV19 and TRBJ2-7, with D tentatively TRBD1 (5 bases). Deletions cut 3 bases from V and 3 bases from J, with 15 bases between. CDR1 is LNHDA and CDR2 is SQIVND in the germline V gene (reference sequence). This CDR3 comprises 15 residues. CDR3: CASSIRQGIYYEQYF. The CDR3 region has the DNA TGTGCCAGTAGTATTCGGCAGGGAATATACTACGAGCAGTACTTC. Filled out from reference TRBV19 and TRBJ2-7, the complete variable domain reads DGGITQSPKYLFRKEGQNVTLSCEQNLNHDAMYWYRQDPGQGLRLIYYSQIVNDFQKGDIAEGYSVSREKKESFPLTVTSAQKNPTAFYLCASSIRQGIYYEQYFGPGTRLTVT.

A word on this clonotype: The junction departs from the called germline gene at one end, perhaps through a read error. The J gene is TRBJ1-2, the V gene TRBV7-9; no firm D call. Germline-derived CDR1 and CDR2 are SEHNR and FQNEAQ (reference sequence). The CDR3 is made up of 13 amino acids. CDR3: CASSLVVTHFGHF. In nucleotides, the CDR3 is TGTGCCAGCAGCTTAGTGGTCACGCACTTCGGGCACTTC.

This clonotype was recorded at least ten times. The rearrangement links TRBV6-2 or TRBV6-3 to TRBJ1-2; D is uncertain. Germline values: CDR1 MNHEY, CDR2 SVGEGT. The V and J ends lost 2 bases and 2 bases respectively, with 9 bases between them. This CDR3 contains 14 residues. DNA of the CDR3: TGTGCCAGCAGTTACCCGGGCAGCAACTATGGCTACACCTTC. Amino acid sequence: CASSYPGSNYGYTF.

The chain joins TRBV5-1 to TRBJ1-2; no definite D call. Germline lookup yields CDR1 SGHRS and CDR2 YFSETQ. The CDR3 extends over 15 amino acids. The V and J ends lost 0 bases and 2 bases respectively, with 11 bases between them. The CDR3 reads CASSLVVGENYGYTF. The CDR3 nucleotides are TGCGCCAGCAGCTTGGTCGTCGGAGAAAACTATGGCTACACCTTC.

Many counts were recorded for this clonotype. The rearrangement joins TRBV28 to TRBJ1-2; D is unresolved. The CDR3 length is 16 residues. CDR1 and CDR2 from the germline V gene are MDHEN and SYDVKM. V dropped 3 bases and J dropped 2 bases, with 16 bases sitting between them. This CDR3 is CASSFPRERGNYGYTF. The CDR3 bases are TGTGCCAGCAGTTTTCCTCGCGAACGGGGAAACTATGGCTACACCTTC.

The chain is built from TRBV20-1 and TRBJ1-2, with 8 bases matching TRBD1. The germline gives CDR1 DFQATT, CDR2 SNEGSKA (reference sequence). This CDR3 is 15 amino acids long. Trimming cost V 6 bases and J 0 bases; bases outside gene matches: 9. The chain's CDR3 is CSAISGTGANYGYTF. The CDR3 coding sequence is TGCAGTGCCATTAGCGGGACAGGTGCTAACTATGGCTACACCTTC.